A selection of T cell receptor beta chains follows, all from one sample in a study of PD-1 blockade in classical Hodgkin lymphoma. Repertoires were generated with immunoSEQ multiplex PCR, while TCRdb's copy carries only in-frame clones and drops some. Altogether around 60,000 clones are present, about 88% being singletons, with the ten largest covering 5.4%. Sequenced material: peripheral blood mononuclear cells (PBMCs), taken before the second cycle of nivolumab. The origin of the receptors is a human donor with classical Hodgkin lymphoma. Both conserved end residues are part of each CDR3. The order of the fields is J gene, V gene, D gene, clone size, CDR3 protein, CDR3 DNA. D genes are given only for firm matches. Some rows have no size entry. The others give once, few or many, or a class for an expanded clone.

J: TRBJ2-2; V: TRBV18; D: TRBD1; size: few; CDR3: CASSPIAGTGMTGELFF; DNA: TGTGCCAGCTCACCGATTGCCGGGACAGGGATGACCGGGGAGCTGTTTTTT
J: TRBJ1-1; V: TRBV4-1; D: TRBD1; size: few; CDR3: CASSQQNDRENTEAFF; DNA: TGCGCCAGCAGCCAGCAGAACGACAGGGAGAACACTGAAGCTTTCTTT
J: TRBJ2-7; V: TRBV6-5; D: TRBD1; size: .; CDR3: CASRLDRVNEQYF; DNA: TGTGCCAGCCGCTTGGACAGGGTCAACGAGCAGTACTTC
J: TRBJ1-1; V: TRBV5-1; D: TRBD1; size: once; CDR3: CASSPDRAYTEAFF; DNA: TGCGCCAGCAGCCCGGACAGGGCTTACACTGAAGCTTTCTTT
J: TRBJ1-1; V: TRBV28; D: TRBD1; size: few; CDR3: CASSLDRGYTEAFF; DNA: TGTGCCAGCAGTTTGGACAGGGGGTACACTGAAGCTTTCTTT
J: TRBJ1-2; V: TRBV7-9; D: TRBD1; size: .; CDR3: CASSSSGTDLGYTF; DNA: TGTGCCAGCAGCTCCTCCGGGACAGACCTTGGCTACACCTTC
J: TRBJ2-7; V: TRBV7-9; D: TRBD2; size: .; CDR3: CASSLGTSGGASPQYF; DNA: TGTGCCAGCAGCTTGGGGACTAGCGGGGGGGCCTCCCCACAGTACTTC
J: TRBJ2-1; V: TRBV5-1; D: .; size: .; CDR3: CASRLEQYNEQFF; DNA: TGCGCCAGCAGACTTGAACAATACAATGAGCAGTTCTTC
J: TRBJ2-5; V: TRBV5-6; D: .; size: .; CDR3: CASSAGPDGGRGKTQYF; DNA: TGTGCCAGCAGTGCCGGGCCCGACGGAGGCCGAGGGAAGACCCAGTACTTC
J: TRBJ2-5; V: TRBV7-9; D: .; size: few; CDR3: CASTYYQGIGETQYF; DNA: TGTGCCAGCACCTACTACCAGGGGATTGGGGAGACCCAGTACTTC
J: TRBJ1-2; V: TRBV29-1; D: TRBD1; size: .; CDR3: CSFRDRVYGYTF; DNA: TGCAGCTTCCGGGACAGGGTCTATGGCTACACCTTC
J: TRBJ2-7; V: TRBV5-4; D: TRBD2; size: once; CDR3: CASSPTSGGYEQYF; DNA: TGTGCCAGCAGTCCAACTAGCGGGGGTTACGAGCAGTACTTC
J: TRBJ2-7; V: TRBV5-1; D: .; size: .; CDR3: CASSPSYEQYF; DNA: TGCGCCAGCAGCCCCTCCTACGAGCAGTACTTC
J: TRBJ1-5; V: TRBV28; D: .; size: few; CDR3: CASTPPGGLNQPQHF; DNA: TGTGCCAGCACCCCTCCGGGCGGTTTAAATCAGCCCCAGCATTTT
J: TRBJ1-1; V: TRBV5-1; D: .; size: .; CDR3: CASSREGGITEAFF; DNA: TGCGCCAGCAGCAGGGAGGGGGGTATTACTGAAGCTTTCTTT
J: TRBJ1-2; V: TRBV6-6; D: TRBD1; size: .; CDR3: CASSYLTGGDGYTF; DNA: TGTGCCAGCAGTTACTTGACAGGGGGCGATGGCTACACCTTC
J: TRBJ1-6; V: TRBV6-5; D: .; size: .; CDR3: CASRDSNSPLHF; DNA: TGTGCCAGCAGAGACAGTAATTCACCCCTCCACTTT
J: TRBJ2-5; V: TRBV13; D: TRBD2; size: .; CDR3: CASSPPVGPAPGAGGGQETQYF; DNA: TGTGCCAGCAGCCCCCCGGTTGGTCCGGCCCCCGGGGCCGGGGGGGGGCAAGAGACCCAGTACTTC
J: TRBJ1-1; V: TRBV28; D: .; size: .; CDR3: CASSFPGRNTEAFF; DNA: TGTGCCAGCAGTTTCCCAGGGCGGAACACTGAAGCTTTCTTT
J: TRBJ1-2; V: TRBV5-1; D: TRBD1; size: once; CDR3: CASSPGVGQGAWGYTF; DNA: TGCGCCAGCAGCCCGGGAGTTGGACAGGGGGCTTGGGGCTACACCTTC
J: TRBJ2-3; V: TRBV9; D: TRBD1; size: .; CDR3: CASSVQGARDTQYF; DNA: TGTGCCAGCAGCGTGCAGGGGGCCAGAGATACGCAGTATTTT
J: TRBJ1-3; V: TRBV5-8; D: .; size: .; CDR3: CASSLRLLSGNTIYF; DNA: TGTGCCAGCAGCTTGAGACTCCTGAGCGGAAACACCATATATTTT
J: TRBJ1-1; V: TRBV5-6; D: .; size: .; CDR3: CASSLRSQGMNTEAFF; DNA: TGTGCCAGCAGCTTGCGGAGTCAGGGGATGAACACTGAAGCTTTCTTT
J: TRBJ2-5; V: TRBV12-5; D: TRBD1; size: once; CDR3: CASGPGQAGGETQYF; DNA: TGTGCTAGTGGCCCCGGACAGGCCGGTGGCGAGACCCAGTACTTC
J: TRBJ1-6; V: TRBV18; D: .; size: .; CDR3: CASSPDGQPHNSPLHF; DNA: TGTGCCAGCTCACCAGACGGACAGCCACATAATTCACCCCTCCACTTT
J: TRBJ2-5; V: TRBV7-2; D: .; size: .; CDR3: CASSLGWERAQETQYF; DNA: TGTGCCAGCAGCTTAGGATGGGAGCGGGCCCAAGAGACCCAGTACTTC
J: TRBJ1-1; V: TRBV19; D: .; size: few; CDR3: CASTIEPPDPPAFF; DNA: TGTGCCAGTACCATAGAACCTCCTGACCCACCGGCTTTCTTT
J: TRBJ2-1; V: TRBV5-1; D: TRBD2; size: .; CDR3: CASSFVAGGHNEQFF; DNA: TGCGCCAGCAGCTTCGTAGCGGGGGGGCACAATGAGCAGTTCTTC
J: TRBJ1-2; V: TRBV6-6; D: .; size: .; CDR3: CASSDYNYGYTF; DNA: TGTGCCAGCAGTGATTATAACTATGGCTACACCTTC
J: TRBJ1-3; V: TRBV5-6; D: .; size: .; CDR3: CASSPRRRGLGNTIYF; DNA: TGTGCCAGCAGTCCCAGGCGAAGGGGCCTTGGAAACACCATATATTTT
J: TRBJ1-1; V: TRBV6-4; D: .; size: .; CDR3: CASSGGQGKAEAFF; DNA: TGTGCCAGCAGTGGGGGCCAGGGAAAAGCTGAAGCTTTCTTT
J: TRBJ2-7; V: TRBV4-1; D: .; size: .; CDR3: CASSQAGTQTYEQYF; DNA: TGCGCCAGCAGCCAAGCCGGGACACAAACCTACGAGCAGTACTTC
J: TRBJ1-2; V: TRBV7-3; D: TRBD1; size: .; CDR3: CASSSRQGGYTF; DNA: TGTGCCAGCAGCTCCCGACAGGGGGGCTACACCTTC
J: TRBJ1-1; V: TRBV28; D: .; size: .; CDR3: CASTSGTGTNTEAFF; DNA: TGTGCCAGCACTAGTGGGACCGGGACTAACACTGAAGCTTTCTTT
J: TRBJ1-3; V: TRBV2; D: .; size: few; CDR3: CASSEGRVRDTIYF; DNA: TGTGCCAGCAGTGAAGGCAGGGTTCGGGACACCATATATTTT
J: TRBJ1-3; V: TRBV4-1; D: TRBD1; size: .; CDR3: CASSQLQGPSGNTIYF; DNA: TGCGCCAGCAGCCAACTACAGGGGCCCTCTGGAAACACCATATATTTT
J: TRBJ2-1; V: TRBV27; D: .; size: .; CDR3: CASSSAGYNEQFF; DNA: TGTGCCAGCAGTTCCGCAGGGTACAATGAGCAGTTCTTC
J: TRBJ2-2; V: TRBV5-1; D: TRBD1; size: .; CDR3: CASSSGLLRGLGTGELFF; DNA: TGCGCCAGCAGCTCCGGCTTACTCAGGGGGCTGGGTACCGGGGAGCTGTTTTTT
J: TRBJ1-5; V: TRBV5-1; D: .; size: .; CDR3: CASSLANGQPQHF; DNA: TGCGCCAGCAGCTTGGCCAACGGGCAGCCCCAGCATTTT
J: TRBJ2-2; V: TRBV18; D: .; size: .; CDR3: CASSPLGTPTGELFF; DNA: TGTGCCAGCTCACCCCTCGGGACTCCCACCGGGGAGCTGTTTTTT
J: TRBJ1-5; V: TRBV19; D: TRBD1; size: once; CDR3: CASSTPGQGAGNQPQHF; DNA: TGTGCCAGTAGTACTCCGGGACAGGGGGCAGGCAATCAGCCCCAGCATTTT
J: TRBJ2-1; V: TRBV5-1; D: .; size: .; CDR3: CASSLSGPGLVVNEQFF; DNA: TGCGCCAGCAGCTTGTCGGGTCCAGGGTTGGTAGTCAATGAGCAGTTCTTC
J: TRBJ2-2; V: TRBV5-1; D: TRBD1; size: .; CDR3: CASSLTGNRGEELFF; DNA: TGCGCCAGCAGCTTGACGGGAAACAGGGGCGAGGAGCTGTTTTTT
J: TRBJ2-7; V: TRBV10-1; D: TRBD1; size: .; CDR3: CASSAQGDREQYF; DNA: TGCGCCAGCAGCGCACAGGGGGATCGGGAGCAGTACTTC
J: TRBJ1-2; V: TRBV19; D: TRBD1; size: .; CDR3: CASSIGQGGYGYTF; DNA: TGTGCCAGTAGTATAGGACAGGGAGGGTATGGCTACACCTTC
J: TRBJ1-4; V: TRBV28; D: .; size: .; CDR3: CASSGTQKRVEKLFF; DNA: TGTGCCAGCAGTGGGACTCAGAAAAGGGTTGAAAAACTGTTTTTT
J: TRBJ1-6; V: TRBV27; D: .; size: few; CDR3: CASSPIVGKSPLHF; DNA: TGTGCCAGCAGCCCAATCGTAGGGAAATCACCCCTCCACTTT
J: TRBJ2-7; V: TRBV27; D: .; size: .; CDR3: CASSLGPTGYEQYF; DNA: TGTGCCAGCAGTTTAGGGCCCACAGGCTACGAGCAGTACTTC
J: TRBJ1-1; V: TRBV28; D: .; size: .; CDR3: CASSLIRMNTEAFF; DNA: TGTGCCAGCAGTTTAATCCGGATGAACACTGAAGCTTTCTTT
J: TRBJ2-1; V: TRBV9; D: .; size: few; CDR3: CASSASWEQFF; DNA: TGTGCCAGCAGCGCTAGCTGGGAGCAGTTCTTC
J: TRBJ2-7; V: TRBV28; D: .; size: .; CDR3: CASRTRGREQYF; DNA: TGTGCCAGCAGGACTAGGGGACGCGAGCAGTACTTC
J: TRBJ1-4; V: TRBV29-1; D: TRBD1; size: .; CDR3: CSVESPPGQGDEKLFF; DNA: TGCAGCGTTGAATCACCTCCGGGACAGGGGGATGAAAAACTGTTTTTT
J: TRBJ2-3; V: TRBV1; D: .; size: .; CDR3: CTSSQDPIGEDTQYF; DNA: TGCACCAGCAGCCAAGATCCAATAGGAGAGGATACGCAGTATTTT
J: TRBJ1-6; V: TRBV5-1; D: .; size: .; CDR3: CASSLGTRENSPLHF; DNA: TGCGCCAGCAGCTTGGGTACGAGGGAAAACTCACCCCTCCACTTT
J: TRBJ1-2; V: TRBV27; D: .; size: .; CDR3: CASAAGRNYGYTF; DNA: TGTGCCAGCGCTGCAGGACGTAACTATGGCTACACCTTC
J: TRBJ1-5; V: TRBV19; D: .; size: .; CDR3: CASRDGGGRNQPQHF; DNA: TGTGCCAGTAGAGACGGCGGGGGGCGAAATCAGCCCCAGCATTTT
J: TRBJ1-2; V: TRBV10-1; D: .; size: .; CDR3: CASSEGSYGYTF; DNA: TGCGCCAGCAGTGAGGGATCGTATGGCTACACCTTC